This is a list of T cell receptor beta chains from one sample in a study of T cells in Graves' hyperthyroidism and ophthalmopathy. TCRdb called the multiplex PCR reads again in MiXCR, with one record for every CDR3 protein. The sample lists roughly 700,000 distinct CDR3 sequences; around 15% were seen once. Material for sequencing was blood. The source is a woman aged 18-29 years with Graves' hyperthyroidism. CDR3s include the opening cysteine and the closing phenylalanine or tryptophan. Each record gives: J gene, D gene, V gene, clone size, CDR3 length, CDR3 protein. A D gene is named only where the DNA matches it firmly. Some rows have no size entry. The others give once, few or many, or a class for an expanded clone.

TRBJ2-7 TRBD2 TRBV28 few 14 CASSPSGRAGEQYF
TRBJ1-2 - TRBV28 - 12 CASSLSYYGYTF
TRBJ2-5 - TRBV28 few 13 CASSSTGGETQYF
TRBJ2-3 - TRBV5-1 few 13 CASRRASTDTQYF
TRBJ2-2 TRBD1 TRBV6-1 many 18 CASSYSNPRQGAAGELFF
TRBJ2-7 TRBD2 TRBV28 many 14 CASSPSTSGSEQYF
TRBJ2-1 TRBD2 TRBV4-1 - 18 CASSQPWSGKSSYNEQFF
TRBJ2-7 - TRBV7-9 many 16 CASSLAQGEATYEQYF
TRBJ1-1 - TRBV3-1 many 14 CASSQVPGGTEAFF
TRBJ2-3 - TRBV5-6 many 15 CASSLVGTTGDTQYF